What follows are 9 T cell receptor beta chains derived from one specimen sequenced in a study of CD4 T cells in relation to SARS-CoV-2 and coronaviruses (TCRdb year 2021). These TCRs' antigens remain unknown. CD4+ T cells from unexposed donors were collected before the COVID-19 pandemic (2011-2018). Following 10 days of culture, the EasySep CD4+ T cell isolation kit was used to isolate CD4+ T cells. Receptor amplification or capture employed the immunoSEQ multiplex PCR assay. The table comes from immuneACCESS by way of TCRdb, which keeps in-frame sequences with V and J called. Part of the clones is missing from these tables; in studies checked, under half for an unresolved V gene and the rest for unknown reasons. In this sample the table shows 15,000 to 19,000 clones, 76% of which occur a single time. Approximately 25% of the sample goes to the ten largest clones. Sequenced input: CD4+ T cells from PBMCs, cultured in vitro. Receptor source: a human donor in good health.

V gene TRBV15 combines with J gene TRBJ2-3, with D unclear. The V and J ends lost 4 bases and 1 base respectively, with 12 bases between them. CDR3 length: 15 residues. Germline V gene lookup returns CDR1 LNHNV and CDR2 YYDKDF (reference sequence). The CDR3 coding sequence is TGTGCCACCAGCACACTGGCGGCACGCACAGATACGCAGTATTTT. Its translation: CATSTLAARTDTQYF.

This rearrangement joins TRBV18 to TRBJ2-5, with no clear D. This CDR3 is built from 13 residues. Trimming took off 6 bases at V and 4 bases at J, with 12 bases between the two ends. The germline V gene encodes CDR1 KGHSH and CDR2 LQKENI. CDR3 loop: CASSPSERETQYF. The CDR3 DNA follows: TGTGCCAGCTCCCCCTCAGAGCGAGAGACCCAGTACTTC.

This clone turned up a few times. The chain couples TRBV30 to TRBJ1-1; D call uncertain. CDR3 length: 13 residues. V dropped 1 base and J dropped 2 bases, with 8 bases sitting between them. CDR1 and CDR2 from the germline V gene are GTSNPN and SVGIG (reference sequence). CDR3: CAWSGQTNTEAFF. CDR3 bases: TGTGCCTGGAGTGGGCAGACTAACACTGAAGCTTTCTTT.

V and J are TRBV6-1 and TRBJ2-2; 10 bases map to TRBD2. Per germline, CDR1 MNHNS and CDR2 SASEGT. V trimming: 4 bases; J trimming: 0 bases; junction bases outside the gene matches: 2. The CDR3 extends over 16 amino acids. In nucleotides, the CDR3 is TGTGCCAGCAGTGGGACTAGCGGAACGAACACCGGGGAGCTGTTTTTT. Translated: CASSGTSGTNTGELFF.

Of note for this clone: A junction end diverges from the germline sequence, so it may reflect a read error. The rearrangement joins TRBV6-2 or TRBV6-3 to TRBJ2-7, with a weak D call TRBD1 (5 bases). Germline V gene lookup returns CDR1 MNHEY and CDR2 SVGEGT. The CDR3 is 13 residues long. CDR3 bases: TGTGCCAGCAGTTTGACAGACTCCTACGCGCAGTACTTC. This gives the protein CASSLTDSYAQYF.

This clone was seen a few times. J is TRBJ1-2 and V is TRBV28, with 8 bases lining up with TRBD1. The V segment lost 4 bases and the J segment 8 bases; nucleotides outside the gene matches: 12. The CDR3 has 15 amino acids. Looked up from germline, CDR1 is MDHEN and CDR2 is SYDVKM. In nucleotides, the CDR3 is TGTGCCAGCAGTTCAGGGCAGGGGGCTCCGGGAGGCTACACCTTC. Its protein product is CASSSGQGAPGGYTF.

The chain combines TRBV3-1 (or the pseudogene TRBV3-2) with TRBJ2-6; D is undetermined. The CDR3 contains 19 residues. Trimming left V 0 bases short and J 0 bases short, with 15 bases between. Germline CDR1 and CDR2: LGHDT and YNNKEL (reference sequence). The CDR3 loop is CASSQDWGSFRSGANVLTF. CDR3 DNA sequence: TGTGCCAGCAGCCAAGACTGGGGTTCGTTCCGCTCTGGGGCCAACGTCCTGACTTTC.

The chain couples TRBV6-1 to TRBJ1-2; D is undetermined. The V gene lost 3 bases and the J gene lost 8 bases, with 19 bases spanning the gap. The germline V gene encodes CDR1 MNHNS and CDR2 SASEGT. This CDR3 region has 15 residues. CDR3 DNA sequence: TGTGCCAGCAGTGACAAAGGGCGGGGTTCTTCGGGCTACACCTTC. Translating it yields CASSDKGRGSSGYTF.

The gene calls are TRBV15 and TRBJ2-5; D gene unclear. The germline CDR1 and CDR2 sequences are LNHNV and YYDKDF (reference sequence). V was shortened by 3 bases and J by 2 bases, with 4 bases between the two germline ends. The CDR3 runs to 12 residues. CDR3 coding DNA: TGTGCCACCAGCAGGATGCAAGAGACCCAGTACTTC. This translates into CATSRMQETQYF.